This TCR beta chain emerged from a study of OX40 agonist ivuxolimab in advanced cancers. At the level of the study: Having had anti-PD-1, anti-PD-L1 or anti-CTLA-4 therapy before was allowed, and over 35% had some. Study-level findings and limits: Among expanded peripheral T cells, antigen specificity went undetermined. Normalized T-cell clonal expansion was also low in a subset of nonresponders.

The CDR3 consists of 14 residues. The V and J ends lost 4 bases and 6 bases, in that order; junction bases with no gene match: 4. Germline V gene sequence: CDR1 SEHNR, CDR2 FQNEAQ (reference sequence). Points on this clone: Antigen unknown.

Sequencing was performed with immunoSEQ multiplex PCR; in TCRdb, only in-frame clones are kept and a portion is missing. This repertoire shows 20,000 to 25,000 clones, around 77% found once; its top ten account for about 13%. The sequence was obtained from an adult with an advanced solid tumor such as melanoma, head and neck, liver or kidney cancer. Specimen: CD4+ or CD8+ T cells sorted from blood, collected in a trial of the OX40 agonist ivuxolimab. The gene calls are TRBV7-9 and TRBJ2-3, with 10 bases matching TRBD1. CDR3 nucleotide sequence: TGTGCCAGCAGCTCGGGACAGGGGACGGATACGCAGTATTTT. This gives the protein CASSSGQGTDTQYF.